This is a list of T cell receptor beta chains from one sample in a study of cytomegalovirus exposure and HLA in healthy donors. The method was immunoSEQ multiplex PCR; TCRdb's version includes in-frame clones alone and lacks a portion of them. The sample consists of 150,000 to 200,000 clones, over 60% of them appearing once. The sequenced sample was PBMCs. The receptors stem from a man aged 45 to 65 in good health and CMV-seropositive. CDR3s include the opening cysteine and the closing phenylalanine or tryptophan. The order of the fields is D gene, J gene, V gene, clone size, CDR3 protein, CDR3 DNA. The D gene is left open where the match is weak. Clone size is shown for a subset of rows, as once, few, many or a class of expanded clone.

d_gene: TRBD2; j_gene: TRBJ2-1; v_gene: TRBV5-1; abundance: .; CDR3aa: CASSAWTSEGYNEQFF; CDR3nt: TGCGCCAGCAGCGCCTGGACTAGCGAGGGATACAATGAGCAGTTCTTC
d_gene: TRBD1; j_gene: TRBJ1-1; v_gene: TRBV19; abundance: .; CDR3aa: CASSARDRGNTEAFF; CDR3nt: TGTGCCAGTAGTGCAAGGGACAGGGGAAACACTGAAGCTTTCTTT
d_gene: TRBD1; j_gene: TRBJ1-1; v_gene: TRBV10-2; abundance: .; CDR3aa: CATGTGGEAFF; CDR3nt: TGCGCCACTGGGACAGGGGGCGAAGCTTTCTTT
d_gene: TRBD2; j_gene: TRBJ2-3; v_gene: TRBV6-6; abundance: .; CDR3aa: CASSYATSGTDTQYF; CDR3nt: TGTGCCAGCAGTTACGCCACTAGCGGCACAGATACGCAGTATTTT
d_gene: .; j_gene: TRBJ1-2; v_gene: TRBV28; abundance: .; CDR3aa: CASTQPPTGTYGYTF; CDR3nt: TGTGCCAGCACCCAACCCCCGACAGGTACCTATGGCTACACCTTC
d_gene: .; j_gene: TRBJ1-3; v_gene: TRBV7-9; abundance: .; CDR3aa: CASSFLPRSSGNTIYF; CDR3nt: TGTGCCAGCAGCTTCCTCCCGAGGTCCTCTGGAAACACCATATATTTT
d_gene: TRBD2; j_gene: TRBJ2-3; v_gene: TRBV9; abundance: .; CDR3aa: CASSVATSGGAQDTQYF; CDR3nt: TGTGCCAGCAGCGTAGCCACTAGCGGGGGGGCACAAGATACGCAGTATTTT
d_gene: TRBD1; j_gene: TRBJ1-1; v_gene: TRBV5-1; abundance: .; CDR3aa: CASSSRQGAPSGTEAFF; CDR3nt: TGCGCCAGCAGCTCTCGACAGGGGGCCCCTTCGGGGACTGAAGCTTTCTTT
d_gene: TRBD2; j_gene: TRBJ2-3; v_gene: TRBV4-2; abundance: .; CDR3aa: CASSQAGSGLAVTDTQYF; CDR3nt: TGTGCCAGCAGCCAAGCTGGGTCGGGACTAGCCGTCACAGATACGCAGTATTTT
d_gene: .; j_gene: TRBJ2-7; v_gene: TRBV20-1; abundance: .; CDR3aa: CSARDWSLF; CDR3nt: TGCAGTGCTAGAGATTGGAGTCTATTC
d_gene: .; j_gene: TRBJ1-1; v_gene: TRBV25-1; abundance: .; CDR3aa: CASSEGAGPEAFF; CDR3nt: TGTGCCAGCAGTGAAGGTGCAGGCCCTGAAGCTTTCTTT
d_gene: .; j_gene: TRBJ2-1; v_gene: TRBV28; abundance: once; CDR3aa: CASRRGAGALHYNEQFF; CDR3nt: TGTGCCAGCAGGAGGGGTGCGGGGGCACTACACTACAATGAGCAGTTCTTC
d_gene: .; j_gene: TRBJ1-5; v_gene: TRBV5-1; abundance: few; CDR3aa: CASSLTPRSGSSNQPQHF; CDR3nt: TGCGCCAGCAGCTTGACCCCAAGGTCAGGGTCCAGCAATCAGCCCCAGCATTTT
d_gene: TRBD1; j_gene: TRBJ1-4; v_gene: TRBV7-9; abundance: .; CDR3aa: CASSPGQGNEKLFF; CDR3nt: TGTGCCAGCAGCCCGGGACAGGGAAACGAAAAACTGTTTTTT
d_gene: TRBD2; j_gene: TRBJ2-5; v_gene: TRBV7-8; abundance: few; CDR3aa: CASSPRGLGGGQETQYF; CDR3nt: TGTGCCAGCAGCCCCCGGGGGTTGGGCGGGGGACAAGAGACCCAGTACTTC
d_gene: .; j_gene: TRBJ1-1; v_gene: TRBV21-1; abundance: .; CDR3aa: CASSKDRTTIPNTEAFF; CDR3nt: TGTGCCAGCAGCAAAGATAGGACAACGATCCCGAACACTGAAGCTTTCTTT
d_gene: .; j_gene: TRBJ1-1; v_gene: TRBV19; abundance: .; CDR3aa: CASTTVSGTLNTEAFF; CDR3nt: TGTGCCAGTACCACGGTCTCCGGGACATTGAACACTGAAGCTTTCTTT
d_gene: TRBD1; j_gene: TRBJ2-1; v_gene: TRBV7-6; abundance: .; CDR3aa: CASSLEQGNYNEQFF; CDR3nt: TGTGCCAGCAGCTTAGAACAGGGGAATTACAATGAGCAGTTCTTC
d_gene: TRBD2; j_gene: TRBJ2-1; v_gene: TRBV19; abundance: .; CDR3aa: CASRPAPGLGSNYNEQFF; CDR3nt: TGTGCCAGTAGGCCCGCCCCCGGACTAGGCTCAAACTACAATGAGCAGTTCTTC